This TCR beta chain was captured in a study of blood T cell repertoires in COVID-19 (dated by TCRdb to 2018 to 2021). Looking at the study overall: The collaborator samples originated in the United States, Italy and Spain and spanned the acute and convalescent phases of COVID-19. A de-identified subject ID, COVID-19 status, age in years and sex were almost always included in the sample metadata. The prospective study material was composed of cDNA or gDNA derived from T cells, B-cell-depleted T cells, or PBMCs. HLA class I and class II types, where available, came from metadata supplied by the sample provider rather than from assay-based typing. The dataset comprised deeply sampled blood TCRbeta repertoires from subjects exposed to, actively infected with, or recovered from COVID-19. The repertoires were made available in a free public database intended to serve as a resource for research on the immune response to SARS-CoV-2. Samples were obtained from the ongoing ImmuneRACE study (first 160 participants) and from 1,254 subjects provided by 6 global collaborators. Summary of the overall study and its limitations: The amount of clinical and demographic metadata varied by source and participant and was provided uncurated.

TCRbeta CDR3 regions were amplified from genomic DNA using the immunoSEQ Assay, a bias-controlled multiplex PCR. On the authors' methods: Nucleated cell counts per sample were estimated from amplification of reference gene primers within the assay. To quantify the absolute abundance of each unique TCRbeta CDR3 rearrangement, sequence reads were collapsed and filtered. For each sample, productive Simpson clonality was calculated as the square root of Simpson's diversity index over productive rearrangements. In its TCRdb copy, this immuneACCESS table keeps in-frame sequences only and misses some clones. Where compared with another copy, unresolved V genes explain less than half of these, and the others have no known cause. D and trimming were read from the DNA, whereas the V and J calls and clone size are those reported in that table. For this sample there are a few hundred thousand clones; 88% appear just once. The ten largest clones add up to 11% of the sample.

One collaborating source in Seattle enrolled patients during active infection and followed them longitudinally through the course of disease. Collaborating institutions collected whole blood in K2EDTA tubes following their own protocols. Collaborator samples were shipped for TCRbeta analysis as frozen whole blood, isolated PBMCs, or DNA extracted from either sample type. From cysteine to phenylalanine, the CDR3 is 14 amino acids long. The DNA shown is the 42-base CDR3, in frame from base 1. The germline V gene yields SGHAT for CDR1 and FQNNGV for CDR2. Ends trimmed: V by 1 base, J by 6 bases; bases unmatched to a gene: 3. This clone was found once. Its antigen remains undetermined. There are no base qualities to consult, and no much larger clone falls within one base.

The sample was peripheral blood. The receptor's source is a woman in her 30s with COVID-19, enrolled during active disease. The chain uses TRBV11-2 and TRBJ1-5, with TRBD1 matching 7 junction bases. The DNA sequence is as follows: TGTGCCAGCAGCTTAGGACAGGGCTTTCAGCCCCAGCATTTT. Translated, this is CASSLGQGFQPQHF. Extended through the reference TRBV11-2 and TRBJ1-5 proteins, this CDR3 yields the full variable domain: EAGVAQSPRYKIIEKRQSVAFWCNPISGHATLYWYQQILGQGPKLLIQFQNNGVVDDSQLPKDRFSAERLKGVDSTLKIQPAKLEDSAVYLCASSLGQGFQPQHFGDGTRLSIL.